The present entry profiles one T cell receptor (beta chain) with its context. In the original analysis: Quantification of nucleated cells was approximated via reference gene primer amplification. Assay: immunoSEQ multiplex PCR; the TCRdb copy retains only in-frame clones and omits some. V and J calls and clone size are given by that table; D and trimming were obtained from the DNA. The sample carries about 29,000 clones, less than 90% recorded once. The data belong to a study of blood T cell repertoires in COVID-19. About the study: From the United States, Italy and Spain came samples of acute and convalescent COVID-19. Nucleic acid was either cDNA or gDNA, and it came from T cells, B-cell-depleted T cells, or PBMCs.

Trimming shortened V by 2 bases and J by 7 bases, and 6 bases separated the two germline ends. CDR3 length equals 11 residues. CDR1 is MRHNA, CDR2 SNTAGT, per germline. This clonotype was obtained from a man at least 80 years old with active COVID-19. The sample comprised peripheral blood. The chain uses TRBV6-4 and TRBJ2-7; D is ambiguous. CDR3 nucleotide sequence: TGTGCCAGCAGTGACGGTGAGGAGCAGTACTTC. It translates to CASSDGEEQYF.